This is a list of T cell receptor beta chains from one sample in a study of beta chain features in type 1 diabetes. Repertoires were generated with immunoSEQ multiplex PCR, while TCRdb's copy carries only in-frame clones and drops some. The repertoire holds 40,000 to 55,000 clones, with around 40% as singletons. The source material was stem cell memory CD4+ T cells from blood. These TCRs come from a man aged 30 to 39 with type 1 diabetes. CDR3s include the opening cysteine and the closing phenylalanine or tryptophan. The D gene is left open where the match is weak. The size field is filled for only some rows; it gives once, few, many or a size class.

clone size: .; J gene: TRBJ1-2; V gene: TRBV5-1; D gene: .; CDR3 protein: CASSLDRDYGYTF; CDR3 DNA: TGCGCCAGCAGCTTGGACAGGGACTATGGCTACACCTTC
clone size: .; J gene: TRBJ1-1; V gene: TRBV7-9; D gene: .; CDR3 protein: CASSFPSGGAFF; CDR3 DNA: TGTGCCAGCAGCTTCCCCTCGGGGGGAGCTTTCTTT
clone size: few; J gene: TRBJ2-4; V gene: TRBV5-1; D gene: .; CDR3 protein: CASRLGGKNIQYF; CDR3 DNA: TGCGCCAGTCGGCTAGGGGGCAAAAACATTCAGTACTTC
clone size: few; J gene: TRBJ1-1; V gene: TRBV7-9; D gene: .; CDR3 protein: CASSSRAEAFF; CDR3 DNA: TGTGCCAGCAGCTCCAGGGCCGAAGCTTTCTTT
clone size: .; J gene: TRBJ2-7; V gene: TRBV7-8; D gene: .; CDR3 protein: CASSPLYSRSYEQYF; CDR3 DNA: TGTGCCAGCAGCCCCCTTTACAGCCGCTCCTACGAGCAGTACTTC
clone size: .; J gene: TRBJ1-2; V gene: TRBV28; D gene: .; CDR3 protein: CASSSGGHGYTF; CDR3 DNA: TGTGCCAGCAGTTCCGGGGGACATGGCTACACCTTC
clone size: .; J gene: TRBJ2-5; V gene: TRBV5-6; D gene: .; CDR3 protein: CASSSDSAQYF; CDR3 DNA: TGTGCCAGCAGCTCGGACTCGGCCCAGTACTTC
clone size: .; J gene: TRBJ1-2; V gene: TRBV19; D gene: TRBD1; CDR3 protein: CASRETGTGPYGYTF; CDR3 DNA: TGTGCCAGTCGGGAAACCGGGACAGGGCCATATGGCTACACCTTC
clone size: .; J gene: TRBJ1-4; V gene: TRBV4-1; D gene: .; CDR3 protein: CASSHTGQSNEKLFF; CDR3 DNA: TGCGCCAGCAGCCATACAGGGCAGTCTAATGAAAAACTGTTTTTT
clone size: .; J gene: TRBJ2-1; V gene: TRBV5-4; D gene: TRBD1; CDR3 protein: CASSLEMDRRYNEQFF; CDR3 DNA: TGTGCCAGCAGCTTAGAGATGGACAGGAGATACAATGAGCAGTTCTTC
clone size: once; J gene: TRBJ1-3; V gene: TRBV7-8; D gene: .; CDR3 protein: CASSLGRQYDF; CDR3 DNA: TGTGCCAGCAGCTTAGGGCGACAGTACGATTTT
clone size: once; J gene: TRBJ1-2; V gene: TRBV10-3; D gene: .; CDR3 protein: CAIFANYGYTF; CDR3 DNA: TGTGCCATCTTCGCTAACTATGGCTACACCTTC
clone size: .; J gene: TRBJ2-4; V gene: TRBV29-1; D gene: TRBD1; CDR3 protein: CSVESGQLKKNIQYF; CDR3 DNA: TGCAGCGTTGAATCGGGACAGCTTAAGAAAAACATTCAGTACTTC
clone size: few; J gene: TRBJ2-1; V gene: TRBV6-6; D gene: TRBD2; CDR3 protein: CASRRRETEFF; CDR3 DNA: TGTGCCAGCAGGAGGCGGGAGACAGAGTTCTTC
clone size: .; J gene: TRBJ1-5; V gene: TRBV2; D gene: .; CDR3 protein: CASNSFGQPQHF; CDR3 DNA: TGTGCCAGCAATTCTTTCGGTCAGCCCCAGCATTTT
clone size: few; J gene: TRBJ2-7; V gene: TRBV5-6; D gene: .; CDR3 protein: CASSSLQGVRDEQYF; CDR3 DNA: TGTGCCAGCAGCTCCTTACAGGGAGTACGCGACGAGCAGTACTTC
clone size: .; J gene: TRBJ2-1; V gene: TRBV5-1; D gene: TRBD2; CDR3 protein: CASSPTGILAGEYNEQFF; CDR3 DNA: TGCGCCAGCAGCCCAACTGGTATTCTAGCGGGAGAGTACAATGAGCAGTTCTTC
clone size: few; J gene: TRBJ1-2; V gene: TRBV2; D gene: .; CDR3 protein: CASSVKGAVLRYTF; CDR3 DNA: TGTGCCAGCAGTGTAAAAGGGGCAGTACTCCGCTACACCTTC
clone size: few; J gene: TRBJ1-1; V gene: TRBV7-3; D gene: .; CDR3 protein: CASSPAWGGARAFF; CDR3 DNA: TGTGCCAGCAGCCCCGCGTGGGGGGGAGCGAGGGCTTTCTTT
clone size: .; J gene: TRBJ2-3; V gene: TRBV10-3; D gene: TRBD2; CDR3 protein: CAISESSTSGSTDTQYF; CDR3 DNA: TGTGCCATCAGTGAGTCAAGCACTAGCGGGAGCACAGATACGCAGTATTTT
clone size: .; J gene: TRBJ1-2; V gene: TRBV28; D gene: TRBD1; CDR3 protein: CASSFGTEDNGYTF; CDR3 DNA: TGTGCCAGCAGTTTCGGGACAGAGGACAATGGCTACACCTTC
clone size: .; J gene: TRBJ1-2; V gene: TRBV15; D gene: .; CDR3 protein: CATSRDRNSYGYTF; CDR3 DNA: TGTGCCACCAGCAGAGATCGGAACAGTTATGGCTACACCTTC
clone size: .; J gene: TRBJ2-5; V gene: TRBV7-7; D gene: .; CDR3 protein: CASSRNSGETQYF; CDR3 DNA: TGTGCCAGCAGCCGCAACTCCGGAGAGACCCAGTACTTC
clone size: once; J gene: TRBJ2-1; V gene: TRBV4-3; D gene: TRBD2; CDR3 protein: CASSQILAGHYNEQFF; CDR3 DNA: TGCGCCAGCAGCCAGATACTAGCGGGGCACTACAATGAGCAGTTCTTC
clone size: .; J gene: TRBJ2-1; V gene: TRBV15; D gene: .; CDR3 protein: CATSRLAIGNEQFF; CDR3 DNA: TGTGCCACCAGCAGACTAGCGATAGGGAATGAGCAGTTCTTC
clone size: few; J gene: TRBJ2-3; V gene: TRBV7-3; D gene: .; CDR3 protein: CASSLLGGTDTQYF; CDR3 DNA: TGTGCCAGCAGCTTATTGGGAGGCACAGATACGCAGTATTTT
clone size: few; J gene: TRBJ2-2; V gene: TRBV2; D gene: .; CDR3 protein: CASSVPRQGRELFF; CDR3 DNA: TGTGCCAGCAGTGTACCAAGGCAGGGAAGGGAGCTGTTTTTT
clone size: few; J gene: TRBJ1-4; V gene: TRBV5-8; D gene: TRBD1; CDR3 protein: CASSPGTGDEKLFF; CDR3 DNA: TGTGCCAGCAGCCCCGGGACAGGAGACGAAAAACTGTTTTTT
clone size: few; J gene: TRBJ2-3; V gene: TRBV5-1; D gene: .; CDR3 protein: CASSYPGDTQYF; CDR3 DNA: TGCGCCAGCAGCTACCCGGGAGATACGCAGTATTTT
clone size: few; J gene: TRBJ2-7; V gene: TRBV7-2; D gene: .; CDR3 protein: CASSQNYVYEQYF; CDR3 DNA: TGTGCCAGCAGTCAGAACTACGTCTACGAGCAGTACTTC
clone size: .; J gene: TRBJ2-7; V gene: TRBV28; D gene: TRBD2; CDR3 protein: CASRQPGLAVPEQYF; CDR3 DNA: TGTGCCAGCAGACAACCGGGACTAGCGGTTCCCGAGCAGTACTTC
clone size: few; J gene: TRBJ1-1; V gene: TRBV2; D gene: .; CDR3 protein: CASISKEAGSEAFF; CDR3 DNA: TGTGCCAGCATCTCAAAGGAGGCCGGCAGTGAAGCTTTCTTT
clone size: few; J gene: TRBJ1-1; V gene: TRBV10-3; D gene: .; CDR3 protein: CAISESRQGIPEAFF; CDR3 DNA: TGTGCCATCAGTGAGTCGAGGCAGGGGATTCCTGAAGCTTTCTTT
clone size: few; J gene: TRBJ2-5; V gene: TRBV27; D gene: .; CDR3 protein: CASRGVGETQYF; CDR3 DNA: TGTGCCAGCCGCGGGGTAGGGGAGACCCAGTACTTC
clone size: few; J gene: TRBJ2-4; V gene: TRBV2; D gene: .; CDR3 protein: CASSSKERDIQYF; CDR3 DNA: TGTGCCAGCAGTTCTAAGGAGAGGGACATTCAGTACTTC
clone size: .; J gene: TRBJ2-2; V gene: TRBV5-1; D gene: TRBD1; CDR3 protein: CASSLVQGSANTGELFF; CDR3 DNA: TGCGCCAGCAGCTTGGTACAGGGGAGTGCGAACACCGGGGAGCTGTTTTTT
clone size: .; J gene: TRBJ2-7; V gene: TRBV5-1; D gene: TRBD1; CDR3 protein: CASSMGQSYEQYF; CDR3 DNA: TGCGCCAGCAGCATGGGACAGTCCTACGAGCAGTACTTC
clone size: few; J gene: TRBJ2-4; V gene: TRBV4-3; D gene: .; CDR3 protein: CASSQRWETGAKNIQYF; CDR3 DNA: TGCGCCAGCAGCCAGAGATGGGAGACCGGAGCCAAAAACATTCAGTACTTC
clone size: few; J gene: TRBJ2-1; V gene: TRBV4-2; D gene: TRBD2; CDR3 protein: CASSQGGLAGVIYEQFF; CDR3 DNA: TGTGCCAGCAGCCAAGGGGGACTAGCGGGAGTTATATATGAGCAGTTCTTC
clone size: .; J gene: TRBJ2-7; V gene: TRBV5-5; D gene: .; CDR3 protein: CASSLHPGYEQYF; CDR3 DNA: TGTGCCAGCAGCCTTCACCCCGGCTACGAGCAGTACTTC